This T cell receptor (beta chain) derives from a study of cytomegalovirus exposure and HLA in healthy donors. Study-level information: Across 350 to 400 genotyped donors, about 86% landed in the Caucasian-associated ancestry cluster. Study-level findings and limits: Available immune exposure information covered CMV serostatus only. Prediction of most subjects' HLA-A and HLA-B alleles by TCR beta sequences was reportedly accurate.

This CDR3 comprises 13 residues. The germline CDR1 and CDR2 sequences are SGHNT and YYREEE (reference sequence). With V trimmed by 2 bases and J by 3 bases, 2 bases remained unmatched. In regard to this clone: Its antigen is unknown.

60 Vbeta and 13 Jbeta primers were used in PCR. The table came from immunoSEQ multiplex PCR; TCRdb's copy has only in-frame clones and leaves some out. Of 150,000 or so clones in the sample, over 75% were seen once. This TCR came from a man aged 45-65 years in good health and CMV-seropositive. Sequencing was done on a sample of PBMCs. The chain employs TRBV5-4 and TRBJ2-7; 7 bases align to TRBD2. The CDR3 is CASSFGGSYEQYF. The DNA for the CDR3 is TGTGCCAGCAGCTTCGGGGGGAGCTACGAGCAGTACTTC.